This entry is about one T cell receptor (beta chain). Its antigen is unknown. The data derive from a study of cytomegalovirus exposure and HLA in healthy donors. The germline gives CDR1 LGHNA, CDR2 YSLEER. CDR3 length: 17 residues. V lost 5 bases, J lost 3 bases, and 21 bases lay in between. Sequencing used immunoSEQ multiplex PCR; TCRdb keeps in-frame clones, though not all of them. The sample records about 98,000 clones, around 85% being singletons. Study-level results: There were over 150 TCR beta chains listed as cytomegalovirus-associated.

The chain uses TRBV4-3 and TRBJ2-3; unclear D gene. The source of this sequence is a woman aged 25 to 45 in good health and CMV-seronegative. Sequenced input: PBMCs. CDR3 protein: CASSSSPLSRETDTQYF. In DNA, the CDR3 is TGCGCCAGCAGCTCGTCCCCCTTGAGCCGTGAGACAGATACGCAGTATTTT.